These 28 T cell receptor beta chains were all obtained from the same sample, sequenced in a study of regulatory T cells in long-lasting Graves disease. Time point noted: newly diagnosed GD, antithyroid drugs for less than 3 months. The authors made the TCR library using RNA they extracted from PBMCs. Both iRepertoire HTBI primers and Arm-PCR of CDR3 regions were used to build the TCR beta libraries. From the multiplex PCR reads, TCRdb called clonotypes with MiXCR, one entry per CDR3 protein. This table holds about 540,000 distinct CDR3 sequences, roughly 14% found once. The same data also went into a second study, on T cells in Graves' hyperthyroidism and ophthalmopathy.

Source: peripheral blood mononuclear cells (PBMCs), taken at new diagnosis, from a patient treated with antithyroid drugs. All receptors derive from a man younger than 40 with Graves disease.

This clonotype has just a few counts. The V call is TRBV20-1, the J call TRBJ1-6, with TRBD1 matching 7 bases. Looked up from germline, CDR1 is DFQATT and CDR2 is SNEGSKA (reference sequence). V gave up 2 bases and J gave up 9 bases; unmatched junction bases: 10. The CDR3 has 15 residues. The DNA for the CDR3 is TGCAGTGCTAGACAAGACAGGGCTCTACGTTCACCCCTCCACTTT. Protein: CSARQDRALRSPLHF.

On this clonotype itself: This clone may be a read error of a much larger clone one base away. Because the CDR3 is missing its conserved closing phenylalanine or tryptophan, this is likely a read error. J is TRBJ2-7 and V is TRBV3-1; 8 nucleotides align to TRBD1. Germline V gene sequence: CDR1 LGHDT, CDR2 YNNKEL (reference sequence). V gave up 5 bases and J gave up 2 bases; unmatched junction bases: 5. The CDR3 totals 14 residues. The CDR3 bases are TGTGCCAGCAGCGGGGACAGGAACCCCTACGAGCAGTACCTC. Translated, it gives CASSGDRNPYEQYL.

This chain connects TRBV28 to TRBJ2-7, with 10 bases that match TRBD2. The V segment lost 6 bases and the J segment 0 bases; nucleotides outside the gene matches: 5. The V gene's germline CDR1 is MDHEN and CDR2 SYDVKM. This CDR3 has 15 residues. The CDR3 loop is CASSPSGSYSYEQYF. The CDR3, as DNA: TGTGCCAGCAGCCCTAGCGGGAGCTACTCCTACGAGCAGTACTTC. Looking up the rest from reference TRBV28 and TRBJ2-7 gives the full variable domain: DVKVTQSSRYLVKRTGEKVFLECVQDMDHENMFWYRQDPGLGLRLIYFSYDVKMKEKGDIPEGYSVSREKKERFSLILESASTNQTSMYLCASSPSGSYSYEQYFGPGTRLTVT.

This clonotype was counted many times. The chain has TRBV12-3 or TRBV12-4 and TRBJ1-1; D is unresolved. CDR3 length equals 13 residues. Trimming took 6 bases from V and 4 from J, leaving 12 bases between them. The CDR3 nucleotides read TGTGCCAGCAGCCGAGGTGTCGGCACTGAAGCTTTCTTT. Its protein product is CASSRGVGTEAFF.

This clonotype was found a few times. The V call is TRBV7-9, the J call TRBJ2-7, with D possibly being TRBD1 (5 bases). V lost 8 bases to trimming and J lost 3 bases, with 11 bases between them. The CDR3 is 12 residues long. The germline V gene has CDR1 SEHNR and CDR2 FQNEAQ (reference sequence). The CDR3 reads CASGQAFYEQYF. The CDR3 DNA sequence: TGTGCCAGCGGACAAGCCTTCTACGAGCAGTACTTC.

The chain is built from TRBV20-1 and TRBJ2-3; 7 bases are a match to TRBD2. Germline lookup yields CDR1 DFQATT and CDR2 SNEGSKA (reference sequence). The CDR3 has 15 amino acids. V was pared by 5 bases and J by 2 bases, with 10 bases of the junction left unmatched. DNA of the CDR3: TGCAGTGCTTCAAATACCGCGGGAGTCACAGATACGCAGTATTTT. Its protein is CSASNTAGVTDTQYF.

This clonotype was found a few times. The chain uses TRBV20-1 and TRBJ1-4; TRBD1 aligns across 7 bases. The CDR3 has 14 amino acids. V was clipped by 6 bases and J by 3 bases; unmatched bases: 7. The V gene's germline CDR1 is DFQATT and CDR2 SNEGSKA (reference sequence). This chain's CDR3 is CSASTTGPNEKLFF. The DNA for the CDR3 is TGCAGTGCATCTACGACAGGGCCTAATGAAAAACTGTTTTTT.

This clonotype was counted many times. The J gene is TRBJ1-1, the V gene TRBV2; D remains unclear. The V and J ends lost 6 bases and 7 bases respectively, with 12 bases between them. CDR3 length equals 12 residues. CDR1 is SNHLY and CDR2 is FYNNEI in the germline V gene. The CDR3 sequence: CASRDGVDEAFF. CDR3 DNA: TGTGCCAGCAGAGATGGGGTCGATGAAGCTTTCTTT. The full variable domain, with the rest looked up from reference TRBV2 and TRBJ1-1, is EPEVTQTPSHQVTQMGQEVILRCVPISNHLYFYWYRQILGQKVEFLVSFYNNEISEKSEIFDDQFSVERPDGSNFTLKIRSTKLEDSAMYFCASRDGVDEAFFGQGTRLTVV.

This clonotype was detected many times. This chain uses TRBV11-2 with TRBJ1-1, with 7 bases that match TRBD1. V lost 2 bases, J lost 1 base, and 13 bases stayed unmatched. This CDR3 region has 18 residues. Germline assignment: CDR1 SGHAT and CDR2 FQNNGV. In DNA, the CDR3 is TGTGCCAGCAGCTTATCCGTACCGAGGGGGCCGGGGAACACTGAAGCTTTCTTT. Protein product: CASSLSVPRGPGNTEAFF.

V usage is TRBV6-2 or TRBV6-3 and J usage is TRBJ1-1; 7 bases fit TRBD1. J gave up 0 bases and V 10 bases, and 5 bases lay outside the gene matches. This CDR3 has 13 amino acids. CDR1 and CDR2 (germline): MNHEY, SVGEGT. CDR3 DNA sequence: TGTGCCACCCTACAGGGGTTGAACACTGAAGCTTTCTTT. The encoded protein is CATLQGLNTEAFF.

The CDR3 here is CASSPREGNQPQHF. CDR3 nucleotides: TGTGCCAGCAGTCCCAGGGAAGGAAATCAGCCCCAGCATTTT. This rearrangement joins TRBV6-1 to TRBJ1-5, with D perhaps TRBD1 (5 bases). The germline gives CDR1 MNHNS, CDR2 SASEGT. This CDR3 region has 14 residues. Trimming shortened V by 5 bases and J by 4 bases, and 12 bases separated the two germline ends.

V and J are TRBV29-1 and TRBJ2-6, with 7 bases lining up with TRBD1. V trimming: 7 bases; J trimming: 9 bases; junction bases outside the gene matches: 6. The CDR3 contains 12 residues. Germline assignment: CDR1 SQVTM and CDR2 ANQGSEA. The CDR3 reads CSAIDRVNVLTF. The CDR3 DNA sequence: TGCAGCGCGATCGACAGGGTCAACGTCCTGACTTTC.

This clonotype was counted at least ten times. The chain couples TRBV6-1 to TRBJ1-1; D possibly corresponds to TRBD1 (6 bases). Trimming took 7 bases from V and 0 from J, leaving 15 bases between them. This CDR3 spans 15 amino acids. Looked up from germline, CDR1 is MNHNS and CDR2 is SASEGT. CDR3 loop: CASKGQPELNTEAFF. The CDR3 DNA reads as TGTGCCAGCAAAGGACAGCCGGAACTGAACACTGAAGCTTTCTTT.

This clonotype was recorded many times. This chain joins TRBV6-5 and TRBJ1-1; tentatively, D is TRBD1 (5 bases). Trimming took 4 bases from V and 4 from J, leaving 10 bases between them. Germline-derived CDR1 and CDR2 are MNHEY and SVGAGI. The CDR3 consists of 13 residues. CDR3 DNA: TGTGCCAGCAGTTCCCCTAGGGGCACTGAAGCTTTCTTT. Translating it yields CASSSPRGTEAFF.

This clonotype came up a few times. A clone one base away is much larger, so this may be a read error. This chain joins TRBV5-1 and TRBJ2-7; TRBD2 might be the D (5 bases). This CDR3 has 14 residues. Trimming cost V 0 bases and J 3 bases, with 10 bases left between them. Germline V gene lookup returns CDR1 SGHRS and CDR2 YFSETQ. The CDR3 DNA reads TGCGCCAGCAGCTTGGACGCAGAGGGCTACGAGCAGTACTTC. Its translation: CASSLDAEGYEQYF.

This clonotype was detected a few times. The rearrangement uses TRBV15 and TRBJ2-3; possible D gene TRBD2, 6 bases. Germline lookup yields CDR1 LNHNV and CDR2 YYDKDF (reference sequence). The CDR3 covers 15 residues. V lost 5 bases, J lost 2 bases, and 14 bases lay in between. The CDR3, as DNA: TGTGCCACCAGCCCTTCGGAGGGGTTCACAGATACGCAGTATTTT. It is translated as CATSPSEGFTDTQYF.

This clonotype has at least ten counts. This chain uses TRBV2 with TRBJ2-7, with D possibly matching TRBD1 (6 bases). Between the trimmed V and J ends, which lost 10 bases and 3 bases, there was a span of 19 bases. The CDR3 runs to 14 residues. The germline CDR1 and CDR2 sequences are SNHLY and FYNNEI. CDR3 sequence (DNA): TGTGCCACCACACCTGGGGGACATAACTACGAGCAGTACTTC. Encoded protein: CATTPGGHNYEQYF.

This chain uses TRBV25-1 with TRBJ2-4; D gene uncertain. Deletions cut 3 bases from V and 1 base from J, with 4 bases between. In germline, CDR1 is MGHDK, CDR2 SYGVNS. There are 13 residues in the CDR3. The CDR3 spells CASSDPAKNIQYF. Here the CDR3 DNA reads TGTGCCAGCAGTGATCCGGCCAAAAACATTCAGTACTTC.

This clonotype was found many times. The chain carries TRBV7-9 and TRBJ2-3; 9 bases line up with TRBD1. There are 16 residues in the CDR3. Germline-derived CDR1 and CDR2 are SEHNR and FQNEAQ (reference sequence). Trimming removed 6 bases from V and 2 bases from J; junction bases left unmatched: 9. CDR3: CASRDPGQGDTDTQYF. CDR3 in DNA: TGTGCCAGCAGGGACCCGGGACAGGGTGACACAGATACGCAGTATTTT.

A single count supports this clonotype. The CDR3 region is CASSHPGRPEAFF. The CDR3 DNA reads as TGTGCCAGCAGCCATCCGGGCCGGCCTGAAGCTTTCTTT. The rearrangement links TRBV14 to TRBJ1-1; D remains unclear. This CDR3 has 13 residues. The V end was cut by 3 bases, the J end by 6 bases, with 11 bases between. CDR1 is SGHDN, CDR2 FVKESK, per germline.

This clonotype was seen at least ten times. This rearrangement joins TRBV4-1 to TRBJ2-1, with 10 bases that match TRBD1. In germline, CDR1 is MGHRA, CDR2 YSYEKL. The J segment lost 0 bases and the V segment lost 4 bases, leaving 3 bases of the junction unmatched. The CDR3 is 16 residues long. In nucleotides, the CDR3 is TGCGCCAGCAGCCGGGACAGGGGTCGCTCCTACAATGAGCAGTTCTTC. Its protein is CASSRDRGRSYNEQFF.

The gene calls are TRBV29-1 and TRBJ1-3; a possible D gene is TRBD1 (6 bases). V was pared by 1 base and J by 0 bases, with 16 bases between. This CDR3 region has 17 residues. The V gene's germline CDR1 is SQVTM and CDR2 ANQGSEA. The CDR3 loop reads CSVEVSRTVFSGNTIYF. CDR3 coding DNA: TGCAGCGTTGAAGTCTCCAGGACAGTTTTCTCTGGAAACACCATATATTTT.

The rearrangement links TRBV12-3 or TRBV12-4 to TRBJ2-7; D possibly corresponds to TRBD1 (7 bases). The CDR3 extends over 14 amino acids. Between the trimmed V and J ends, which lost 3 bases and 5 bases, there was a span of 14 bases. The DNA for the CDR3 is TGTGCCAGCAGTTTCGGAGGGGGCCGGGACGAGCAGTACTTC. This translates into CASSFGGGRDEQYF.

This clonotype came up many times. The chain couples TRBV12-3 or TRBV12-4 to TRBJ2-7; 8 nucleotides match TRBD2. V lost 5 bases to trimming and J lost 2 bases; unmatched junction nucleotides: 5. The CDR3 loop spans 14 amino acids. The CDR3 here is CASSPGLAAYEQYF. The CDR3, as DNA: TGTGCCAGCAGTCCCGGACTAGCTGCCTACGAGCAGTACTTC.

The chain employs TRBV19 and TRBJ1-6; D remains ambiguous. The CDR3 extends over 18 amino acids. CDR1 and CDR2 (germline): LNHDA, SQIVND (reference sequence). Trimming stripped 2 bases from V and 14 bases from J, with 28 bases between. CDR3 amino acids: CASSINRWELGGPISLHF. CDR3 DNA: TGTGCCAGTAGTATAAATCGCTGGGAGTTAGGCGGACCAATATCCCTCCACTTT.

This clonotype was observed a few times. V gene TRBV24-1 combines with J gene TRBJ2-5, with TRBD1 identical over 12 bases. Germline V gene lookup returns CDR1 KGHDR and CDR2 SFDVKD. V dropped 5 bases and J dropped 12; count of bases not matched to a gene: 9. CDR3 length: 14 amino acids. The chain's CDR3 is CATSGRDRGPEEYF. The CDR3 DNA is TGTGCCACCAGTGGCCGGGACAGGGGGCCCGAGGAGTACTTC.

This clonotype appeared many times. This chain connects TRBV20-1 to TRBJ2-7; no reliable D call. The V and J ends lost 3 bases and 2 bases respectively, with 14 bases between them. CDR3 length: 14 residues. CDR1 DFQATT and CDR2 SNEGSKA come from the germline V gene (reference sequence). The CDR3 DNA reads TGCAGTGCTAGTGGCCGGCTCCTCCCCTACGAGCAGTACTTC. It is translated as CSASGRLLPYEQYF.

This clonotype was seen many times. This sequence joins TRBV2 and TRBJ1-2; D gene ambiguous. The CDR3 has 14 residues. Trimming took 7 bases from V and 5 from J, leaving 17 bases between them. Per the germline V gene, CDR1 is SNHLY and CDR2 is FYNNEI. DNA for the CDR3: TGTGCCAGCACCCTTGACCGGGTCTTGTATGGCTACACCTTC. Protein product: CASTLDRVLYGYTF.